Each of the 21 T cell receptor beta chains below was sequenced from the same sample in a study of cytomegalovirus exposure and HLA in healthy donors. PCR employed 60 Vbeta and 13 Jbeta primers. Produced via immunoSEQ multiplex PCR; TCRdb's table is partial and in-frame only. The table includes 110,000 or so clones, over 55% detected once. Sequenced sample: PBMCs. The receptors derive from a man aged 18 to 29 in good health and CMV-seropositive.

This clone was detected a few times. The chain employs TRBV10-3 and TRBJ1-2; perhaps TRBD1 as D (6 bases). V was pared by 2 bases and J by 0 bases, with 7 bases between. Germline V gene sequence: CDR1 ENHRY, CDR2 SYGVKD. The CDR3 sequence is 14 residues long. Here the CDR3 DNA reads TGTGCCATCAGTGAGAGGGGGACTAACTATGGCTACACCTTC. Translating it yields CAISERGTNYGYTF.

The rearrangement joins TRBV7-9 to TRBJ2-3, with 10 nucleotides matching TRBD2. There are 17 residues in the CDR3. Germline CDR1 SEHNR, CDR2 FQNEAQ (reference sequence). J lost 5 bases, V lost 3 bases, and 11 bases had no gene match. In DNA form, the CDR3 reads TGTGCCAGCAGCTTTCCAGACAGCGGGGGGGCGGGAGATACGCAGTATTTT. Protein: CASSFPDSGGAGDTQYF.

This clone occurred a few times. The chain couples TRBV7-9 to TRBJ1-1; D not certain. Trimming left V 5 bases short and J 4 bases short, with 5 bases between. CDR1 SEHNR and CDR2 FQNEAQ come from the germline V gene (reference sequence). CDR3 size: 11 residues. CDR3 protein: CASSTITEAFF. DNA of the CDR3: TGTGCCAGCAGCACTATCACTGAAGCTTTCTTT.

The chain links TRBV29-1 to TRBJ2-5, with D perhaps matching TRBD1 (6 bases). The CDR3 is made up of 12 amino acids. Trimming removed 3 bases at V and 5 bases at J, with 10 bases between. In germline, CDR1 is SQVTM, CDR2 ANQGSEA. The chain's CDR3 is CSVESGAETQYF. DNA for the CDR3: TGCAGCGTTGAGTCAGGGGCGGAGACCCAGTACTTC.

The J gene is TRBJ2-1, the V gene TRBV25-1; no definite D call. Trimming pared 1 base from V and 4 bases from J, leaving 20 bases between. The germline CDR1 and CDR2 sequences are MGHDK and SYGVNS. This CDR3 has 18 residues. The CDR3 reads CASSESPIQSKTYNEQFF. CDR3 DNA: TGTGCCAGCAGTGAATCCCCTATACAGAGTAAGACATACAATGAGCAGTTCTTC.

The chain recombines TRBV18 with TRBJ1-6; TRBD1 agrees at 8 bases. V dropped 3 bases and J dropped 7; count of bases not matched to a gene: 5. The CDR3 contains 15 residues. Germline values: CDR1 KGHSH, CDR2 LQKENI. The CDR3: CASSPTGTGNSPLHF. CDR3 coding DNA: TGTGCCAGCTCACCCACTGGGACAGGAAATTCACCCCTCCACTTT.

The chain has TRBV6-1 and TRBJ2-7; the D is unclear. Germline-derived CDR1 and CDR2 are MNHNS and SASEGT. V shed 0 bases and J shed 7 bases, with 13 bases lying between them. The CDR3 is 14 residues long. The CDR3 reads CASSEAPSPGEQYV. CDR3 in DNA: TGTGCCAGCAGTGAAGCCCCCTCCCCGGGTGAGCAGTACGTC.

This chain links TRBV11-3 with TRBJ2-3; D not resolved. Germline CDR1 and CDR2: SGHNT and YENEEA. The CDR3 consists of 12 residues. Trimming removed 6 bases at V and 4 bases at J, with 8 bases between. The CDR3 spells CASSLPADTQYF. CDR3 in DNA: TGTGCCAGCAGTCTCCCTGCAGATACGCAGTATTTT. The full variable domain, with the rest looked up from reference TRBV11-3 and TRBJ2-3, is EAGVVQSPRYKIIEKKQPVAFWCNPISGHNTLYWYLQNLGQGPELLIRYENEEAVDDSQLPKDRFSAERLKGVDSTLKIQPAELGDSAVYLCASSLPADTQYFGPGTRLTVL.

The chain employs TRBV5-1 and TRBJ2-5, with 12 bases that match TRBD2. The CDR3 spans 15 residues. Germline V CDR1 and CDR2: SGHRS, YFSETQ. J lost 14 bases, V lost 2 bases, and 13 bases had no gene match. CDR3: CASSLDASGGESGYF. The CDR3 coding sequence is TGCGCCAGCAGCTTAGACGCTAGCGGGGGGGAATCGGGATACTTC.

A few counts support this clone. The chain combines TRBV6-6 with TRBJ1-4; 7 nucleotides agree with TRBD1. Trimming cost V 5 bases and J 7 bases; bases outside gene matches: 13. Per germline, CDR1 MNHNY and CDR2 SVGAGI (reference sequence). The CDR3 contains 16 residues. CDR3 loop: CASSRRTGPGGEKLFF. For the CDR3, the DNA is TGTGCCAGCAGTCGCAGGACAGGCCCCGGCGGTGAAAAACTGTTTTTT.

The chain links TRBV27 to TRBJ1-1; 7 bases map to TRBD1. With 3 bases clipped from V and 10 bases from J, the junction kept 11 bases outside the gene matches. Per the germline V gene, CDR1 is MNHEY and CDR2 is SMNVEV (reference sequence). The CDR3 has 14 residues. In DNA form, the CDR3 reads TGTGCCAGCAGTTTTTCAGGGGGTTGGGATTTAGCTTTCTTT. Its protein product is CASSFSGGWDLAFF.

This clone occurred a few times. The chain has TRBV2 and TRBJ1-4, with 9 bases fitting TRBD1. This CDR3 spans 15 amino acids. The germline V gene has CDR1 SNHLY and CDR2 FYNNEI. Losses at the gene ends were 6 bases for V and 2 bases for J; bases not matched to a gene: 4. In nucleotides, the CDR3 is TGTGCCAGCAGCCTCGGGACAGGGACTAATGAAAAACTGTTTTTT. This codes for CASSLGTGTNEKLFF.

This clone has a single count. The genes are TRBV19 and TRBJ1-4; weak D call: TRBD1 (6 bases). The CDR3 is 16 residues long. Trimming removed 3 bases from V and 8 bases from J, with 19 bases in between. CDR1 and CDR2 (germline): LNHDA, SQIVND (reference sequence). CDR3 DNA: TGTGCCAGTAGTATGGCACGGACACAGGGAGCCGAAAAACTGTTTTTT. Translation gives CASSMARTQGAEKLFF. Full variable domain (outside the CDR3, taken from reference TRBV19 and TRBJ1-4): DGGITQSPKYLFRKEGQNVTLSCEQNLNHDAMYWYRQDPGQGLRLIYYSQIVNDFQKGDIAEGYSVSREKKESFPLTVTSAQKNPTAFYLCASSMARTQGAEKLFFGSGTQLSVL.

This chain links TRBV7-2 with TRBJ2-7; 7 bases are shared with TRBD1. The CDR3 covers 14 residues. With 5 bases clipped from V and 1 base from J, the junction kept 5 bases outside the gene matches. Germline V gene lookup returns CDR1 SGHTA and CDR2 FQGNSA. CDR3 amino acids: CASSPRQGSYEQYF. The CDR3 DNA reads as TGTGCCAGCAGCCCCAGACAGGGTTCCTACGAGCAGTACTTC.

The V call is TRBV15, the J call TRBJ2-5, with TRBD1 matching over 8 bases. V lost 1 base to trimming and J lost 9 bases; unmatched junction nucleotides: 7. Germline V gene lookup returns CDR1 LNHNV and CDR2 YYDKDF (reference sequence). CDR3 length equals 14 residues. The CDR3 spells CATSRGGTGLPQYF. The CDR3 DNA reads TGTGCCACCAGCAGAGGAGGGACAGGACTACCCCAGTACTTC. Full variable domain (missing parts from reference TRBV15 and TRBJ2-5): DAMVIQNPRYQVTQFGKPVTLSCSQTLNHNVMYWYQQKSSQAPKLLFHYYDKDFNNEADTPDNFQSRRPNTSFCFLDIRSPGLGDTAMYLCATSRGGTGLPQYFGPGTRLLVL.

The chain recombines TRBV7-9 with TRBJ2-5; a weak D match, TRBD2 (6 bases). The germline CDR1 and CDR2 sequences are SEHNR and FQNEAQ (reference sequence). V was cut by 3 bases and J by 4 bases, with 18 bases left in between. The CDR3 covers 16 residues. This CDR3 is CASSFVRKGRLETQYF. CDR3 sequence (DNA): TGTGCCAGCAGCTTTGTGAGAAAGGGGAGGCTAGAGACCCAGTACTTC.

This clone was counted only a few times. CDR3 region: CASSISGVYEQYV. The CDR3 DNA is TGTGCCAGCAGCATTTCAGGGGTCTACGAGCAGTACGTC. J is TRBJ2-7 and V is TRBV7-8, with D maybe TRBD1 (6 bases). This CDR3 contains 13 residues. Germline V gene lookup returns CDR1 SGHVS and CDR2 FQNEAQ. Trimming pared 5 bases from V and 3 bases from J, leaving 11 bases between.

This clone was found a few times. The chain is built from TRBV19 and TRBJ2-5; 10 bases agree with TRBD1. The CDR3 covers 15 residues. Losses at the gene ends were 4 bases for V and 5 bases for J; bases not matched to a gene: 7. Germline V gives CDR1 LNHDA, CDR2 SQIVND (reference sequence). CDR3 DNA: TGTGCCAGTAGTAGCCGACAGGGGGCTTGGGAGACCCAGTACTTC. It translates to CASSSRQGAWETQYF.

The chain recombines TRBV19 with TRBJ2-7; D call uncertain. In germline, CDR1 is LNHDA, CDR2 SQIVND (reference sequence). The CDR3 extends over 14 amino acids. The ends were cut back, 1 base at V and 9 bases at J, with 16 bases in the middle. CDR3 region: CASSIGPNYDWQYF. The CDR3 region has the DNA TGTGCCAGTAGTATAGGCCCCAACTACGATTGGCAGTACTTC.

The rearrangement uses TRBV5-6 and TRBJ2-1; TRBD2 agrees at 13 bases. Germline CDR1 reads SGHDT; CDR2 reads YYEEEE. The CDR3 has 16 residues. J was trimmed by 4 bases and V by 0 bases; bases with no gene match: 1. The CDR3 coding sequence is TGTGCCAGCAGCTTGGTACTAGCGGGGGGGTACAATGAGCAGTTCTTC. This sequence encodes CASSLVLAGGYNEQFF.

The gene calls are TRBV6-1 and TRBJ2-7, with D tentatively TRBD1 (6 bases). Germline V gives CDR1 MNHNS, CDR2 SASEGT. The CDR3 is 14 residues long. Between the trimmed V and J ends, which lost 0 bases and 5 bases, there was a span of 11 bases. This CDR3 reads CASSEALEGDEQYF. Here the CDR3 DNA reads TGTGCCAGCAGTGAAGCGCTTGAGGGGGACGAGCAGTACTTC.